This TCR beta chain derives from a study of T-cell memory formation after mild COVID-19. CDR1 is DFQATT, CDR2 SNEGSKA, per germline (reference sequence). V dropped 0 bases and J dropped 8 bases, with 31 bases sitting between them. CDR3 length: 20 residues. TCRdb independently ran MiXCR on the 5' RACE reads; one entry per CDR3 protein. The sample lists under 450,000 distinct CDR3 sequences; 20% to 25% were seen once. This clonotype has a handful of counts. This chain links TRBV20-1 with TRBJ1-4; weak D call: TRBD1 (6 bases). This sequence originates from a man aged 18 to 30 who had mild COVID-19 (a few samples of this study predate the infection). Cell type and time point are not known. Sequencing used PBMCs or a T cell subset sorted from them (not recorded which). Written as DNA, the CDR3 is TGCAGTGCTAGAGATAACCCCCCAGGGGCGTATACGTCGGGGAGGGAAAAACTGTTTTTT. Translating gives CSARDNPPGAYTSGREKLFF.